Detailed here is one T cell receptor beta chain. Antigen unknown. Germline values: CDR1 SGHTA, CDR2 FQGNSA. With 5 bases clipped from V and 4 bases from J, the junction kept 6 bases outside the gene matches. This CDR3 is 14 amino acids long. Primers included in the PCR were 60 Vbeta and 13 Jbeta primers. Sequencing was performed with immunoSEQ multiplex PCR; in TCRdb, only in-frame clones are kept and a portion is missing. The data show tens of thousands of clones, 85% to 90% seen once. This record belongs to a study of cytomegalovirus exposure and HLA in healthy donors. Study results and limitations: In vitro testing confirmed a few CMV-associated chains as specific for CMV antigens. Indistinguishable V segments such as TRBV6-2 and TRBV6-3 were excluded. A prior analysis recorded that most TCR beta V segments were productive about 87% or about 30% of the time. For most TCR sequences rarity was the rule, although some public TCRs occurred in many donors.

The source is a woman aged 25-40 years in good health and CMV-seropositive. The rearrangement uses TRBV7-2 and TRBJ1-1; 8 bases fit TRBD1. Sequencing input: PBMCs. CDR3 sequence reads: CASSPGQGFTEAFF. CDR3 coding DNA: TGTGCCAGCAGCCCCGGACAGGGCTTCACTGAAGCTTTCTTT. The whole variable domain, filled in from reference TRBV7-2 and TRBJ1-1, reads GAGVSQSPSNKVTEKGKDVELRCDPISGHTALYWYRQSLGQGLEFLIYFQGNSAPDKSGLPSDRFSAERTGGSVSTLTIQRTQQEDSAVYLCASSPGQGFTEAFFGQGTRLTVV.